These 7 T cell receptor beta chains were sequenced from one sample in a study of blood T cell repertoires in COVID-19. The assay was immunoSEQ multiplex PCR, and TCRdb's table has in-frame clones only and misses some. The repertoire holds about 170,000 clones, with about 85% as singletons. The material sequenced was peripheral blood. The receptors here all came from a woman aged 70-85 years with COVID-19, enrolled during active disease.

V is TRBV30 and J is TRBJ1-4; D might be TRBD1 (5 bases). The CDR3 has 13 amino acids. V lost 6 bases to trimming and J lost 4 bases, with 12 bases between them. Per the germline V gene, CDR1 is GTSNPN and CDR2 is SVGIG (reference sequence). Written as DNA, the CDR3 is TGTGCCTGTTACGCGGGGCATAATGAAAAACTGTTTTTT. This encodes CACYAGHNEKLFF.

This sequence joins TRBV7-8 and TRBJ2-1; a weak D match, TRBD2 (6 bases). V lost 1 base and J lost 4, with 17 bases in between. From germline, CDR1 is SGHVS and CDR2 FQNEAQ. The CDR3 extends over 17 amino acids. The chain's CDR3 is CASSLVGRGPPYNEQFF. CDR3 nucleotide sequence: TGTGCCAGCAGCTTAGTTGGGCGGGGACCCCCGTACAATGAGCAGTTCTTC.

This clone was found a few times. The rearrangement links TRBV5-1 to TRBJ1-1, with 7 bases identical to TRBD1. The trim removed 7 bases at V and 6 bases at J, leaving 9 bases unmatched. CDR1 and CDR2 from the germline V gene are SGHRS and YFSETQ. The CDR3 loop spans 13 amino acids. CDR3 residues: CASRDSIVAEAFF. The CDR3 DNA is TGCGCCAGCCGGGACAGCATCGTCGCTGAAGCTTTCTTT.

The sample holds a few counts of this clone. V and J are TRBV7-2 and TRBJ2-1; 12 nucleotides line up with TRBD2. The ends lost 4 bases at V and 7 bases at J; junction bases unmatched: 8. Germline CDR1 and CDR2: SGHTA and FQGNSA. The CDR3 extends over 16 amino acids. CDR3 bases: TGTGCCAGCAGCTCCCCGAGGCTAGCGGGAGGGAATGAGCAGTTCTTC. Protein product: CASSSPRLAGGNEQFF.

This chain uses TRBV2 with TRBJ1-6; D is possibly TRBD1 (6 bases). Trimming left V 0 bases short and J 2 bases short, with 14 bases between. CDR1 is SNHLY, CDR2 FYNNEI, per germline. CDR3 size: 18 residues. The CDR3 DNA reads TGTGCCAGCAGTGAAGCGCTTTCACAGGGCGCCTATAATTCACCCCTCCACTTT. Translated: CASSEALSQGAYNSPLHF.

The chain joins TRBV5-1 to TRBJ1-5; weak D call: TRBD1 (6 bases). Germline loops: CDR1 SGHRS, CDR2 YFSETQ. Trimming removed 7 bases at V and 3 bases at J, with 23 bases between. This CDR3 contains 17 residues. This CDR3 reads CASDKGVTEGVNQPQHF. CDR3 nucleotide sequence: TGCGCCAGCGATAAGGGGGTCACAGAGGGCGTCAATCAGCCCCAGCATTTT.

The rearrangement links TRBV18 to TRBJ2-7; the D gene is possibly TRBD1 (5 bases). Per the germline V gene, CDR1 is KGHSH and CDR2 is LQKENI. The CDR3 covers 14 residues. V lost 3 bases to trimming and J lost 9 bases, with 18 bases between them. In DNA form, the CDR3 reads TGTGCCAGCTCACCCCCGCACCGGCAGGGCGCGCAGTACTTC. Protein sequence: CASSPPHRQGAQYF.